The subject of this entry is one T cell receptor (beta chain). Its antigen remains unknown. This sample is part of a study of CD8 T cells in Susac syndrome. Study-wide results and caveats: Clonal expansion of Susac CD8+ cells peaked in TEMRA cells, and it also peaked in active patients.

In germline, CDR1 is MNHEY, CDR2 SVGEGT. The CDR3 consists of 19 residues. V trimming: 5 bases; J trimming: 8 bases; junction bases outside the gene matches: 18. When the RNA was reverse transcribed, random hexamers were used with an input of about 0.5 to 1 ug. TCRdb reanalysed the immunoSEQ multiplex PCR reads using MiXCR and keeps one entry per CDR3 protein. The sample contains about 81,000 distinct CDR3 sequences, roughly 94% of which appear only once. Sequencing used CD8+ T cells from PBMCs. The TCR was taken from a human donor with Susac syndrome. The chain combines TRBV6-2 or TRBV6-3 with TRBJ2-1; 13 bases are shared with TRBD2. CDR3 coding DNA: TGTGCCAGCAGTATCGGACTAGCGGGAGTTTATAATGTCTGGGATGAGCAGTTCTTC. Its translation is CASSIGLAGVYNVWDEQFF.